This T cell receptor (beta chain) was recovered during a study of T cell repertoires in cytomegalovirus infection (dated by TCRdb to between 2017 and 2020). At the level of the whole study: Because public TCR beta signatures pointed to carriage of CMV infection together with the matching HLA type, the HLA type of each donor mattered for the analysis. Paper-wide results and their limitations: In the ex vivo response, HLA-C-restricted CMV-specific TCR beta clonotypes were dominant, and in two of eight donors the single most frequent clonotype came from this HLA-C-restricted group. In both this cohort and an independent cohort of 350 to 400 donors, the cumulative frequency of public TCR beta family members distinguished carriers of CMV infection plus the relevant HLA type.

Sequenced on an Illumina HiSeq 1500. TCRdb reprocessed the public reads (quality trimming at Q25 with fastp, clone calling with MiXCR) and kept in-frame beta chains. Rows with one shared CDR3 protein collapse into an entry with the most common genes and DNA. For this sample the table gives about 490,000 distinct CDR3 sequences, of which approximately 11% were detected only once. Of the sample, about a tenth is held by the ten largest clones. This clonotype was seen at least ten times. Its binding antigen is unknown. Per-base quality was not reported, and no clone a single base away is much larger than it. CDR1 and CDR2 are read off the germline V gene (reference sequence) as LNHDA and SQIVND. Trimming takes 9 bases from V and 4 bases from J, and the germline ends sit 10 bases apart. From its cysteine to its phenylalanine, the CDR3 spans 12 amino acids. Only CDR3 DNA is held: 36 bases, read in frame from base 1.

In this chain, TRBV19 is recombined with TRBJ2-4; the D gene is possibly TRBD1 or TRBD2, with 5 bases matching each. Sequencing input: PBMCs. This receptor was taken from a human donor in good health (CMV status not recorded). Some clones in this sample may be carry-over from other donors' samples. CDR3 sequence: CARPGRKNIQYF. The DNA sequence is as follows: TGTGCCAGACCGGGACGGAAAAACATTCAGTACTTC.